Below, one T cell receptor (beta chain) is given with its context. Assay: immunoSEQ multiplex PCR; the TCRdb copy retains only in-frame clones and omits some. The profile shows around 300,000 clones, approximately 90% of them singletons. This sample stems from a study of blood T cell repertoires in COVID-19. Trimming removed 5 bases from V and 1 base from J; junction bases left unmatched: 7. CDR1 is LNHDA and CDR2 is SQIVND in the germline V gene (reference sequence). The CDR3 sequence is 16 residues long. V gene TRBV19 combines with J gene TRBJ1-4, with TRBD1 matching 7 bases. The source material was PBMCs or T cells enriched from blood (not recorded which). This TCR derives from a woman between 18 and 29 years old who had recovered from COVID-19. The CDR3 coding sequence is TGTGCCAGTAGTGAAAGACAGGGAAGAACTAATGAAAAACTGTTTTTT. Translation gives CASSERQGRTNEKLFF.